The 13 T cell receptor beta chains presented below share a single source sample, sequenced in a study of blood T cell repertoires in COVID-19. Profiling relied on immunoSEQ multiplex PCR, and the TCRdb table lists in-frame clones only, not all of them. The table includes under 250,000 clones, over 65% detected once. Sequenced input: peripheral blood. The receptor set was obtained from a woman aged 65 to 85 with active or convalescent COVID-19.

The genes are TRBV5-4 and TRBJ2-7; TRBD1 agrees at 10 bases. The CDR3 is 15 residues long. With V trimmed by 4 bases and J by 4 bases, 8 bases remained unmatched. Germline V gives CDR1 SGHNT, CDR2 YYREEE (reference sequence). CDR3: CASSPRQGAVYEQYF. Here the CDR3 DNA reads TGTGCCAGCAGCCCGCGACAGGGGGCGGTATACGAGCAGTACTTC.

This chain's CDR3 is CAIGRDRVNEQYF. CDR3 nucleotide sequence: TGTGCCATCGGAAGGGACAGGGTCAACGAGCAGTACTTC. The chain links TRBV10-3 to TRBJ2-7; 9 positions agree with TRBD1. From germline, CDR1 is ENHRY and CDR2 SYGVKD. This CDR3 is built from 13 residues. Unmatched junction bases numbered 7, after V lost 8 bases and J lost 5 bases.

This clone appeared a few times. V is TRBV11-3 and J is TRBJ1-5; 8 bases align to TRBD1. V was pared by 2 bases and J by 4 bases, with 7 bases of the junction left unmatched. From germline, CDR1 is SGHNT and CDR2 YENEEA. The CDR3 is 16 residues long. CDR3 in DNA: TGTGCCAGCAGCTTATATCTAGACAGGGGAAATCAGCCCCAGCATTTT. Translated, it gives CASSLYLDRGNQPQHF.

This clone was seen a handful of times. CDR3 loop: CASSPREYEQYF. The DNA for the CDR3 is TGTGCCAGCAGCCCCCGGGAGTACGAGCAGTACTTC. The chain joins TRBV9 to TRBJ2-7; maybe TRBD2 (6 bases). Germline-derived CDR1 and CDR2 are SGDLS and YYNGEE. Trimming cost V 4 bases and J 4 bases, with 9 bases left between them. The CDR3 is 12 amino acids. The variable domain in full, with the rest retrieved from reference TRBV9 and TRBJ2-7, is DSGVTQTPKHLITATGQRVTLRCSPRSGDLSVYWYQQSLDQGLQFLIQYYNGEERAKGNILERFSAQQFPDLHSELNLSSLELGDSALYFCASSPREYEQYFGPGTRLTVT.

The CDR3 sequence: CASSSASEETQYF. DNA for the CDR3: TGTGCCAGCAGCTCTGCGTCCGAGGAGACCCAGTACTTC. This sequence joins TRBV7-6 and TRBJ2-5; D is unclear. The germline V and J ends were trimmed by 4 bases and 5 bases, with 11 bases remaining between them. Per the germline V gene, CDR1 is SGHVS and CDR2 is FNYEAQ. CDR3 length equals 13 residues.

V and J are TRBV7-9 and TRBJ2-3, with a tentative D call TRBD2 (5 bases). V lost 0 bases and J 7 bases, leaving 11 bases between the germline ends. This CDR3 region has 14 residues. The germline V gene encodes CDR1 SEHNR and CDR2 FQNEAQ (reference sequence). The CDR3 bases are TGTGCCAGCAGCTTAGCCGGCACGGGGAATACGCAGTATTTT. Translating it yields CASSLAGTGNTQYF. Together with reference TRBV7-9 and TRBJ2-3, the CDR3 gives the full variable domain: DTGVSQNPRHKITKRGQNVTFRCDPISEHNRLYWYRQTLGQGPEFLTYFQNEAQLEKSRLLSDRFSAERPKGSFSTLEIQRTEQGDSAMYLCASSLAGTGNTQYFGPGTRLTVL.

In nucleotides, the CDR3 is TGTGCCAGCAGCTTGGATACAGGGACATCCTCCTACAATGAGCAGTTCTTC. This codes for CASSLDTGTSSYNEQFF. J is TRBJ2-1 and V is TRBV5-6; tentative D call: TRBD1 (6 bases). The V end lost 0 bases, the J end lost 0 bases, and 13 bases lay between the germline ends. The CDR3 contains 17 residues. Germline V gives CDR1 SGHDT, CDR2 YYEEEE.

In nucleotides, the CDR3 is TGTGCCATCAGTGAACTAGCGGGGGAGGTAGATACGCAGTATTTT. It yields the protein CAISELAGEVDTQYF. The chain joins TRBV10-3 to TRBJ2-3, with 11 bases matching TRBD2. The germline V gene has CDR1 ENHRY and CDR2 SYGVKD. J was trimmed by 5 bases and V by 3 bases; bases with no gene match: 4. This CDR3 contains 15 residues.

This sequence joins TRBV28 and TRBJ1-2, with a weak D call TRBD1 (6 bases). Trimming removed 1 base at V and 5 bases at J, with 11 bases between. CDR3 length: 14 residues. The germline V gene encodes CDR1 MDHEN and CDR2 SYDVKM. Here the CDR3 DNA reads TGTGCCAGCAGTTTATCCGCAGGGGAGTATGGCTACACCTTC. It translates to CASSLSAGEYGYTF.

The chain uses TRBV29-1 and TRBJ1-5; 7 bases agree with TRBD1. The CDR3 totals 13 residues. Germline CDR1 SQVTM, CDR2 ANQGSEA. With V trimmed by 4 bases and J by 7 bases, 7 bases remained unmatched. This chain's CDR3 is CSVARGLDQPQHF. The CDR3 nucleotides read TGCAGCGTTGCGAGGGGGCTCGACCAGCCCCAGCATTTT.

The V gene is TRBV28, the J gene TRBJ1-6; the D gene is possibly TRBD1 (5 bases). V was shortened by 6 bases and J by 10 bases, with 22 bases between the two germline ends. The CDR3 sequence is 16 residues long. Germline CDR1 is MDHEN and CDR2 is SYDVKM. Here the CDR3 reads CASSWGMGQGGSPLHF. In DNA, the CDR3 is TGTGCCAGCAGCTGGGGGATGGGGCAGGGAGGCTCACCCCTCCACTTT.

The rearrangement uses TRBV4-1 and TRBJ2-3; 8 bases are a match to TRBD2. This CDR3 region has 15 residues. Losses at the gene ends were 2 bases for V and 2 bases for J; bases not matched to a gene: 3. The germline V gene has CDR1 MGHRA and CDR2 YSYEKL. CDR3 sequence (DNA): TGCGCCAGCAGCCAAAGCGGGGGTCCCACAGATACGCAGTATTTT. Translating it yields CASSQSGGPTDTQYF.

V is TRBV28 and J is TRBJ2-7; TRBD2 agrees at 10 bases. Per germline, CDR1 MDHEN and CDR2 SYDVKM. Trimming removed 4 bases from V and 6 bases from J; junction bases left unmatched: 12. The CDR3 consists of 16 residues. CDR3 region: CASSSPLTSGWGEQYF. As DNA, the CDR3 is TGTGCCAGCAGTTCCCCCCTGACTAGCGGGTGGGGCGAGCAGTACTTC.